A single sample is the source of the 32 T cell receptor beta chains below, sequenced in a study of spatial heterogeneity in lung cancer. A single record per CDR3 protein comes from TCRdb applying MiXCR to the 5' RACE reads. The table lists over 40,000 distinct CDR3 sequences, roughly 10% of them singletons. Sample time point: blood at routine non-recurrence follow-up after resection. Source: PBMCs, taken at follow-up. The receptors shown here come from a male donor with early-stage non-small cell lung cancer.

V is TRBV19 and J is TRBJ2-7, with TRBD2 matching 11 bases. Germline CDR1 is LNHDA and CDR2 is SQIVND (reference sequence). Germline trimming cut 8 bases from V and 3 bases from J; bases unmatched to any gene: 12. This CDR3 is built from 16 residues. CDR3 residues: CASALSGTSGSYEQYF. As DNA, the CDR3 is TGTGCCAGTGCCCTGTCGGGTACTAGCGGGAGCTACGAGCAGTACTTC.

This clonotype was recorded at least ten times. The rearrangement joins TRBV5-5 to TRBJ2-7; 7 bases agree with TRBD1. Trimming removed 1 base from V and 1 base from J; junction bases left unmatched: 8. This CDR3 contains 16 residues. Germline-derived CDR1 and CDR2 are SGHKS and YYEKEE (reference sequence). This chain's CDR3 is CASSLLPLTGSYEQYF. The CDR3 nucleotides are TGTGCCAGCAGCTTGCTTCCCCTGACAGGGTCCTACGAGCAGTACTTC.

At least ten counts were recorded for this clonotype. This chain uses TRBV3-1 with TRBJ1-1; D call uncertain. The CDR3 runs 14 residues. Germline V CDR1 and CDR2: LGHDT, YNNKEL (reference sequence). Trimming took off 1 base at V and 3 bases at J, with 9 bases between the two ends. CDR3 bases: TGTGCCAGCAGCCAAGTTTCACAAGACACTGAAGCTTTCTTT. Amino acids: CASSQVSQDTEAFF.

The chain carries TRBV7-2 and TRBJ2-3; 7 bases map to TRBD2. The V gene's germline CDR1 is SGHTA and CDR2 FQGNSA. The CDR3 sequence is 15 residues long. V was clipped by 5 bases and J by 8 bases; unmatched bases: 13. The DNA of the CDR3 is TGTGCCAGCAGCCCTCGGCATACGGGAGGTGGTACGCAGTATTTT. Protein product: CASSPRHTGGGTQYF.

This clonotype was observed many times. This sequence joins TRBV28 and TRBJ1-1; D is unresolved. This CDR3 has 15 amino acids. Trimming left V 1 base short and J 1 base short, with 10 bases between. The germline CDR1 and CDR2 sequences are MDHEN and SYDVKM. The CDR3 nucleotides read TGTGCCAGCAGTTTATTGTCGGGAACGAACACTGAAGCTTTCTTT. It encodes CASSLLSGTNTEAFF.

This clonotype was detected many times. The chain has TRBV6-5 and TRBJ1-1, with D unresolved. The CDR3 is 16 amino acids. The germline CDR1 and CDR2 sequences are MNHEY and SVGAGI. V lost 0 bases to trimming and J lost 6 bases, with 17 bases between them. CDR3 in amino acids: CASSYSYRATRSEAFF. The CDR3 nucleotides read TGTGCCAGCAGTTACTCGTATCGAGCCACCCGTTCTGAAGCTTTCTTT.

This clonotype was counted a few times. The chain recombines TRBV9 with TRBJ2-7, with 9 positions matching TRBD2. J was trimmed by 4 bases and V by 0 bases; bases with no gene match: 5. This CDR3 comprises 15 residues. From germline, CDR1 is SGDLS and CDR2 YYNGEE. This chain's CDR3 is CASSVDGTSYYEQYF. The CDR3, as DNA: TGTGCCAGCAGCGTAGACGGGACTAGCTATTACGAGCAGTACTTC. Drawing the rest from reference TRBV9 and TRBJ2-7, the complete variable domain is DSGVTQTPKHLITATGQRVTLRCSPRSGDLSVYWYQQSLDQGLQFLIQYYNGEERAKGNILERFSAQQFPDLHSELNLSSLELGDSALYFCASSVDGTSYYEQYFGPGTRLTVT.

The chain couples TRBV2 to TRBJ1-6; D is ambiguous. The V end was cut by 4 bases, the J end by 0 bases, with 7 bases between. Germline CDR1 is SNHLY and CDR2 is FYNNEI. This CDR3 contains 15 residues. In DNA form, the CDR3 reads TGTGCCAGCAGTGTTGAGAGCTCCTATAATTCACCCCTCCACTTT. Its translation is CASSVESSYNSPLHF.

This clonotype was seen a handful of times. The rearrangement links TRBV10-2 to TRBJ1-5; D gene uncertain. Germline V gene lookup returns CDR1 WSHSY and CDR2 SAAADI. This CDR3 comprises 13 residues. The V gene lost 2 bases and the J gene lost 1 base, with 3 bases spanning the gap. CDR3 sequence reads: CASSEGSNQPQHF. CDR3 nucleotide sequence: TGCGCCAGCAGTGAGGGCAGCAATCAGCCCCAGCATTTT.

This clonotype showed up many times. The chain combines TRBV18 with TRBJ2-5, with D unresolved. The germline V gene encodes CDR1 KGHSH and CDR2 LQKENI. Trimming left V 0 bases short and J 2 bases short, with 4 bases between. The CDR3 totals 13 residues. CDR3 sequence reads: CASSPPAQETQYF. The CDR3 DNA is TGTGCCAGCTCACCACCAGCGCAAGAGACCCAGTACTTC.

This clonotype occurred many times. The chain has TRBV7-2 and TRBJ1-1, with no clear D. The germline V and J ends were trimmed by 4 bases and 3 bases, with 15 bases remaining between them. The CDR3 length is 15 residues. Germline assignment: CDR1 SGHTA and CDR2 FQGNSA. CDR3 coding DNA: TGTGCCAGCAGCTCCGGACGGAAGGTGTACACTGAAGCTTTCTTT. Its protein is CASSSGRKVYTEAFF.

This clonotype was detected many times. J is TRBJ2-7 and V is TRBV12-3 or TRBV12-4; 11 bases are a match to TRBD2. V gave up 5 bases and J gave up 4 bases; unmatched junction bases: 4. This CDR3 has 14 residues. CDR3 sequence: CASSRASGGYEQYF. The CDR3 nucleotides read TGTGCCAGCAGTCGGGCTAGCGGGGGGTACGAGCAGTACTTC.

This clonotype occurred a few times. The V call is TRBV18, the J call TRBJ2-1; TRBD2 matches 14 bases. J lost 7 bases, V lost 0 bases, and 5 bases had no gene match. The CDR3 runs 17 residues. In germline, CDR1 is KGHSH, CDR2 LQKENI. The CDR3 DNA reads TGTGCCAGCTCACCACCGGGACTAGCGGGAGTGGATAATGAGCAGTTCTTC. It translates to CASSPPGLAGVDNEQFF.

This clonotype has only a few counts. The chain links TRBV5-6 to TRBJ2-7, with 8 positions matching TRBD1. This CDR3 contains 13 residues. Germline V lookup: CDR1 SGHDT, CDR2 YYEEEE. Trimming removed 4 bases from V and 3 bases from J; junction bases left unmatched: 3. As DNA, the CDR3 is TGTGCCAGCAGCACACAGGGGGGCTACGAGCAGTACTTC. Translation gives CASSTQGGYEQYF.

A word on this clonotype: Possible read error: a much larger clone is one base away. The chain joins TRBV6-5 to TRBJ1-6; D gene ambiguous. Germline V CDR1 and CDR2: MNHEY, SVGAGI. CDR3 length: 17 residues. CDR3 loop: CASSYDRGSSYNSALHF. CDR3 bases: TGTGCCAGCAGTTACGATCGGGGATCCTCCTATAATTCAGCCCTCCACTTT.

In this sample, this clonotype turned up a few times. The chain joins TRBV9 to TRBJ2-5; 9 bases match TRBD2. CDR3 length equals 15 residues. The V segment lost 3 bases and the J segment 1 base; nucleotides outside the gene matches: 4. The germline V gene encodes CDR1 SGDLS and CDR2 YYNGEE. The CDR3 reads CASSATSGSQETQYF. DNA for the CDR3: TGTGCCAGCAGCGCAACTAGCGGGTCCCAAGAGACCCAGTACTTC.

This chain links TRBV12-3 or TRBV12-4 with TRBJ2-1, with 8 bases fitting TRBD1. V was clipped by 1 base and J by 9 bases; unmatched bases: 5. There are 14 residues in the CDR3. DNA of the CDR3: TGTGCCAGCAGTTTAGATAGGACAGGGAGTGAGCAGTTCTTC. This gives the protein CASSLDRTGSEQFF.

The rearrangement joins TRBV3-1 to TRBJ2-5; unclear D gene. V was cut by 3 bases and J by 1 base, with 12 bases left in between. The CDR3 is made up of 15 amino acids. Germline lookup yields CDR1 LGHDT and CDR2 YNNKEL (reference sequence). CDR3 coding DNA: TGTGCCAGCAGCCACCGGCGTGGCGTCCAAGAGACCCAGTACTTC. This translates into CASSHRRGVQETQYF.

The table lists this clonotype with many counts. This rearrangement joins TRBV12-3 or TRBV12-4 to TRBJ1-3; D is unclear. The CDR3 runs to 12 residues. V lost 5 bases to trimming and J lost 4 bases, with 6 bases between them. Here the CDR3 DNA reads TGTGCCAGCAGTCTCGGGGGAAACACCATATATTTT. Its translation: CASSLGGNTIYF.

This clonotype has a count of ten or more. This chain uses TRBV18 with TRBJ1-1; unclear D gene. Trimming took 0 bases from V and 1 from J, leaving 9 bases between them. The length of the CDR3 is 15 residues. Germline values: CDR1 KGHSH, CDR2 LQKENI. CDR3 in amino acids: CASSPPQRGNTEAFF. The CDR3 DNA reads as TGTGCCAGCTCACCACCGCAACGGGGGAACACTGAAGCTTTCTTT.

This clonotype was recorded at least ten times. This chain uses TRBV18 with TRBJ1-1, with 8 bases matching TRBD1. The V gene end was trimmed by 3 bases and the J gene end by 5 bases; junction bases not matched to a gene: 5. From germline, CDR1 is KGHSH and CDR2 LQKENI. The CDR3 length is 14 residues. CDR3 amino acids: CASSPSQGATEAFF. CDR3 coding DNA: TGTGCCAGCTCACCGAGTCAGGGGGCGACTGAAGCTTTCTTT.

V usage is TRBV11-2 and J usage is TRBJ1-2; D is perhaps TRBD1 (5 bases). The CDR3 is 13 residues long. The V and J ends lost 0 bases and 7 bases respectively, with 9 bases between them. The germline gives CDR1 SGHAT, CDR2 FQNNGV. CDR3 loop: CASSLDSRAGYTF. The CDR3 DNA sequence: TGTGCCAGCAGCTTAGATAGCAGGGCTGGCTACACCTTC.

The chain is built from TRBV5-1 and TRBJ1-2, with 8 bases that match TRBD1. V shed 0 bases and J 3 bases; nucleotides not matched to a gene: 7. The length of the CDR3 is 16 residues. Germline loops: CDR1 SGHRS, CDR2 YFSETQ. The CDR3 is CASSLGPSGGDYGYTF. DNA of the CDR3: TGCGCCAGCAGCTTGGGTCCCTCAGGGGGCGACTATGGCTACACCTTC. The variable domain in full, completed from reference TRBV5-1 and TRBJ1-2, reads KAGVTQTPRYLIKTRGQQVTLSCSPISGHRSVSWYQQTPGQGLQFLFEYFSETQRNKGNFPGRFSGRQFSNSRSEMNVSTLELGDSALYLCASSLGPSGGDYGYTFGSGTRLTVV.

This clonotype came up many times. This chain joins TRBV30 and TRBJ2-2, with D perhaps TRBD1 (5 bases). The germline V gene has CDR1 GTSNPN and CDR2 SVGIG (reference sequence). This CDR3 is 15 amino acids long. Trimming took off 4 bases at V and 0 bases at J, with 12 bases between the two ends. The CDR3: CAWKFAGTNTGELFF. The CDR3 DNA follows: TGTGCCTGGAAATTCGCAGGGACGAACACCGGGGAGCTGTTTTTT. Filled out from reference TRBV30 and TRBJ2-2, the complete variable domain reads SQTIHQWPATLVQPVGSPLSLECTVEGTSNPNLYWYRQAAGRGLQLLFYSVGIGQISSEVPQNLSASRPQDRQFILSSKKLLLSDSGFYLCAWKFAGTNTGELFFGEGSRLTVL.

The chain carries TRBV11-1 and TRBJ2-6; D remains ambiguous. The CDR3 length is 16 residues. The germline V gene encodes CDR1 SGHAT and CDR2 FQDESV (reference sequence). V was shortened by 5 bases and J by 1 base, with 12 bases between the two germline ends. The CDR3 sequence: CASSHQDLSGANVLTF. CDR3 nucleotide sequence: TGTGCCAGCAGCCATCAAGATCTATCTGGGGCCAACGTCCTGACTTTC.

The chain joins TRBV5-1 to TRBJ2-1, with 10 positions matching TRBD2. J gave up 8 bases and V 2 bases, and 1 base lay outside the gene matches. Germline V lookup: CDR1 SGHRS, CDR2 YFSETQ. The CDR3 has 13 residues. CDR3 sequence (DNA): TGCGCCAGCAGCTTAGGACTAGCGGATGAGCAGTTCTTC. It is translated as CASSLGLADEQFF.

This clonotype was observed many times. The DNA of the CDR3 is TGCAGTGCTAGAGTGCCTCCTAGCGGGAGGAAACAAGAGACCCAGTACTTC. This translates into CSARVPPSGRKQETQYF. This rearrangement joins TRBV20-1 to TRBJ2-5; 11 bases are shared with TRBD2. Germline values: CDR1 DFQATT, CDR2 SNEGSKA (reference sequence). The J segment lost 2 bases and the V segment lost 1 base, leaving 9 bases of the junction unmatched. CDR3 length equals 17 residues.

This clonotype has at least ten counts. This chain connects TRBV21-1 to TRBJ1-2; the table assigns TRBD1, which was not confirmed against the DNA. TRBV21-1 is termed a pseudogene. CDR3 size: 13 residues. Here the CDR3 DNA reads TGTGCCAGCAGCAGGGGCAGGCCACAGGGCTACACCTTC. Translating gives CASSRGRPQGYTF.

This clonotype was observed a single time. CDR3 protein: CASSLARGSSGELFF. Here the CDR3 DNA reads TGTGCCAGCAGCTTAGCGCGCGGGTCGTCCGGGGAGCTGTTTTTT. This rearrangement joins TRBV7-2 to TRBJ2-2; a possible D gene is TRBD2 (5 bases). V was shortened by 0 bases and J by 6 bases, with 11 bases between the two germline ends. The CDR3 length is 15 residues. Per the germline V gene, CDR1 is SGHTA and CDR2 is FQGNSA.

This clonotype was recorded at least ten times. The chain uses TRBV7-3 and TRBJ2-5, with 7 bases identical to TRBD2. This CDR3 spans 14 amino acids. Germline CDR1 and CDR2: SGHTA and FQGTGA. The junction had 3 bases not matched to a gene; V was cut back by 1 base and J by 4 bases. The CDR3 nucleotides are TGTGCCAGCAGCTTAAGCGGGAGCGGAGAGACCCAGTACTTC. Translated, it gives CASSLSGSGETQYF.

This clonotype occurred many times. The chain is built from TRBV7-2 and TRBJ2-1, with D possibly TRBD2 on 7 matching bases. The CDR3 runs to 14 residues. Trimming cost V 5 bases and J 6 bases, with 14 bases left between them. The germline CDR1 and CDR2 sequences are SGHTA and FQGNSA. The CDR3 reads CASSLTRGGNEQFF. CDR3 in DNA: TGTGCCAGCAGCCTTACGAGGGGGGGCAATGAGCAGTTCTTC. Combining the CDR3 with reference TRBV7-2 and TRBJ2-1 gives the whole variable domain GAGVSQSPSNKVTEKGKDVELRCDPISGHTALYWYRQSLGQGLEFLIYFQGNSAPDKSGLPSDRFSAERTGGSVSTLTIQRTQQEDSAVYLCASSLTRGGNEQFFGPGTRLTVL.

This clonotype has a count of ten or more. The chain uses TRBV20-1 and TRBJ2-5, with D perhaps assigned TRBD1 or TRBD2 (5 bases each). The CDR3 is 16 amino acids. Germline CDR1 and CDR2: DFQATT and SNEGSKA (reference sequence). Trimming left V 6 bases short and J 4 bases short, with 24 bases between. CDR3 nucleotides: TGCAGTGCGACGGGGCTGAACGGGGCCCCTCCAGAGACCCAGTACTTC. Protein sequence: CSATGLNGAPPETQYF.